This T cell receptor (beta chain) was sequenced in a study of blood T cell repertoires in COVID-19. The CDR3 has 15 residues. V lost 0 bases and J lost 1, with 9 bases in between. Germline V CDR1 and CDR2: LGHDT, YNNKEL (reference sequence). The table lists this clone with a few counts. The repertoire was sequenced with immunoSEQ multiplex PCR; TCRdb's copy has only in-frame clones and lacks some. The table includes roughly 430,000 clones, 88% detected once. This receptor was taken from a woman aged 40 to 50 with acute COVID-19. The chain carries TRBV3-1 (or the pseudogene TRBV3-2) and TRBJ1-1; D is unclear. Material for sequencing was PBMCs or T cells enriched from blood (not recorded which). CDR3 sequence (DNA): TGTGCCAGCAGCCAAGAAAACTATCAGAACACTGAAGCTTTCTTT. Translation: CASSQENYQNTEAFF.